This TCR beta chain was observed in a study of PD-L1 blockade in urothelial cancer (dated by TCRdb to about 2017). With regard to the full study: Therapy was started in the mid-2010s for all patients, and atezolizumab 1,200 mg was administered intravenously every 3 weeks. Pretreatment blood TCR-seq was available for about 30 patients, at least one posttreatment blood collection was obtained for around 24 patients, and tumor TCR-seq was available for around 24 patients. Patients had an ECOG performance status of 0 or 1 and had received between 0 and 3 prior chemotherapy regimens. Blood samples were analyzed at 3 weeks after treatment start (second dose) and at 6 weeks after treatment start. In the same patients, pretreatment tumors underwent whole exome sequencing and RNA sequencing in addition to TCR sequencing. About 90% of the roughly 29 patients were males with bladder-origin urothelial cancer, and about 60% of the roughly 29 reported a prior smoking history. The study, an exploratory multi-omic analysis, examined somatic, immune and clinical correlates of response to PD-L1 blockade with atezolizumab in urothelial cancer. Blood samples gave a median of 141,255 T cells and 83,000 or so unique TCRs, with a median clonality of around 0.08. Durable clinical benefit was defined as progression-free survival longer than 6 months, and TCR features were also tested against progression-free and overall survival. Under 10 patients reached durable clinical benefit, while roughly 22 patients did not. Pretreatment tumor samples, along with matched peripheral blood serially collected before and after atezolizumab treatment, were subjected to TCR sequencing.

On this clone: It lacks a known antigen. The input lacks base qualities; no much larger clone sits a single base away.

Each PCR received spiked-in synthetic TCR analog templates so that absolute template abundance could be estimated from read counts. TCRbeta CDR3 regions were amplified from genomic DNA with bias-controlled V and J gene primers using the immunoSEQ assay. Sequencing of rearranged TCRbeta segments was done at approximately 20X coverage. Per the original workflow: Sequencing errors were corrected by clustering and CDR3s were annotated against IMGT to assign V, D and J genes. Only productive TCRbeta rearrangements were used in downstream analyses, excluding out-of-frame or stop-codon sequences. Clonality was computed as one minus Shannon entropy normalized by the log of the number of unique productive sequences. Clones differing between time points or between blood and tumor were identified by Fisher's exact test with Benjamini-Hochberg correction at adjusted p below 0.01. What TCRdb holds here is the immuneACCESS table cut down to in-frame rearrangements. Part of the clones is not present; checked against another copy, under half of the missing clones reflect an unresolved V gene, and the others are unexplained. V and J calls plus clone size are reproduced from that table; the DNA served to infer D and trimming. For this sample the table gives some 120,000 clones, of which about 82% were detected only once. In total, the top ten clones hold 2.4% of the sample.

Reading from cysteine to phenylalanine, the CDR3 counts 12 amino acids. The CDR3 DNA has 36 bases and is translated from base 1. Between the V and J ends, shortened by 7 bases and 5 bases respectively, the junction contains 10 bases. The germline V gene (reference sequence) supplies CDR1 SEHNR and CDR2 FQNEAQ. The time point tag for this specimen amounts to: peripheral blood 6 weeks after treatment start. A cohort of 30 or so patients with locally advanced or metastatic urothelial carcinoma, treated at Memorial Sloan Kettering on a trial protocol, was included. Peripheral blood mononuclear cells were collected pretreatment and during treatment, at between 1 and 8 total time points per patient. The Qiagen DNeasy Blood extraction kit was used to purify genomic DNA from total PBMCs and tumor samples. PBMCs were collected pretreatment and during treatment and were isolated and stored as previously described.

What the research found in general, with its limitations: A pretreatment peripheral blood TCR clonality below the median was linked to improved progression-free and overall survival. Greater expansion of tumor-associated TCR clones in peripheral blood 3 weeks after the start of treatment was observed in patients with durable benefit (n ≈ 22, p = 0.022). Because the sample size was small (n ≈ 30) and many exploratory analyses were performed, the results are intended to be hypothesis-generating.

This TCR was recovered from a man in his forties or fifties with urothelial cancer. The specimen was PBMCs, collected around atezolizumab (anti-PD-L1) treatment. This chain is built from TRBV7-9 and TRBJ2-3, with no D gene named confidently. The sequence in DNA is TGTGCCAGCACTAACCCGGTAGATACGCAGTATTTT. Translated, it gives CASTNPVDTQYF.